Below, 22 T cell receptor beta chains from the same sample are listed, as sequenced in a study of blood T cell repertoires in COVID-19. Using immunoSEQ multiplex PCR, the repertoire was profiled, and TCRdb retains in-frame clones only, with some absent. The sample contains hundreds of thousands of clones, around 81% of which appear only once. Sequences were obtained from PBMCs or T cells enriched from blood (not recorded which). The receptors here all came from a man aged 30-40 years with acute COVID-19.

The chain combines TRBV2 with TRBJ2-3, with D perhaps matching TRBD1 (5 bases). Germline values: CDR1 SNHLY, CDR2 FYNNEI. The germline V and J ends were trimmed by 6 bases and 6 bases, with 13 bases remaining between them. This CDR3 has 13 amino acids. In DNA, the CDR3 is TGTGCCAGCAGGTCTGACAGCCCTGATACGCAGTATTTT. Protein product: CASRSDSPDTQYF.

In the case of this clone: This sample also contains other DNA sequences that code for the same CDR3. The chain has TRBV20-1 and TRBJ1-1; no clear D gene. The V gene lost 6 bases and the J gene lost 1 base, with 6 bases spanning the gap. The V gene's germline CDR1 is DFQATT and CDR2 SNEGSKA (reference sequence). CDR3 length equals 11 residues. CDR3 nucleotides: TGCAGTGCGCCAGGGAACACTGAAGCTTTCTTT. Translation: CSAPGNTEAFF.

The V gene is TRBV18, the J gene TRBJ2-3; D is perhaps TRBD1 (6 bases). The CDR3 has 14 amino acids. The V gene's germline CDR1 is KGHSH and CDR2 LQKENI. V gave up 6 bases and J gave up 1 base, with 11 bases separating them. In DNA form, the CDR3 reads TGTGCCAGCTCCCGTGGACAGCGCACAGATACGCAGTATTTT. It yields the protein CASSRGQRTDTQYF.

This clone was observed once. The CDR3 DNA sequence: TGCGCCAGCAGTGAGAGCGGGGGGGAGTATGAGCAGTTCTTC. Residues: CASSESGGEYEQFF. J is TRBJ2-1 and V is TRBV10-2; 10 bases map to TRBD2. CDR3 length: 14 residues. Trimming cost V 2 bases and J 8 bases; bases outside gene matches: 3. Germline loops: CDR1 WSHSY, CDR2 SAAADI.

The V and J genes are TRBV19 and TRBJ1-5; 7 positions match TRBD1. V shed 5 bases and J 9 bases; nucleotides not matched to a gene: 4. This CDR3 is 12 amino acids long. CDR1 is LNHDA, CDR2 SQIVND, per germline (reference sequence). CDR3 residues: CASSPWDRPQHF. CDR3 nucleotide sequence: TGTGCCAGTAGTCCTTGGGACAGGCCCCAGCATTTT.

The chain links TRBV27 to TRBJ1-2; TRBD1 matches at 8 bases. Germline loops: CDR1 MNHEY, CDR2 SMNVEV (reference sequence). The V segment lost 6 bases and the J segment 8 bases; nucleotides outside the gene matches: 8. The CDR3 totals 13 residues. CDR3 DNA: TGTGCCAGCAGCCCCGGGACAGGCGCAGGCTACACCTTC. The encoded protein is CASSPGTGAGYTF.

This chain joins TRBV5-1 and TRBJ1-6; TRBD1 matches at 9 bases. V shed 4 bases and J 8 bases; nucleotides not matched to a gene: 4. This CDR3 has 14 amino acids. Germline V gene data show CDR1 as SGHRS and CDR2 as YFSETQ. The CDR3 DNA sequence: TGCGCCAGCAGCCGACGACAGGGGGATTCACCCCTCCACTTT. Protein: CASSRRQGDSPLHF.

The gene calls are TRBV6-5 and TRBJ2-1; D not certain. CDR1 and CDR2 (germline): MNHEY, SVGAGI. V was clipped by 6 bases and J by 2 bases, with 14 bases between them. The CDR3 runs 15 residues. Written as DNA, the CDR3 is TGTGCCAGCAGCCCACGTCTGTCGGCCTACAATGAGCAGTTCTTC. It encodes CASSPRLSAYNEQFF.

The V call is TRBV7-3, the J call TRBJ2-1; possible D gene TRBD2, 7 bases. The CDR3 has 15 amino acids. CDR1 is SGHTA and CDR2 is FQGTGA in the germline V gene. The V end lost 6 bases, the J end lost 5 bases, and 17 bases lay between the germline ends. The DNA for the CDR3 is TGTGCCAGCAGTTATCAAAGCGGGGACAACAATGAGCAGTTCTTC. Translated, it gives CASSYQSGDNNEQFF.

This sequence joins TRBV2 and TRBJ2-5, with 12 bases matching TRBD1. The ends lost 6 bases at V and 4 bases at J; junction bases unmatched: 0. The germline CDR1 and CDR2 sequences are SNHLY and FYNNEI. The CDR3 extends over 13 amino acids. The CDR3 DNA is TGTGCCAGCAGGGGACAGGGGGCAGAGACCCAGTACTTC. Translated: CASRGQGAETQYF.

The chain is built from TRBV28 and TRBJ1-1, with 9 nucleotides matching TRBD1. V lost 8 bases and J lost 5; bases outside the gene matches: 6. Looked up from germline, CDR1 is MDHEN and CDR2 is SYDVKM. The CDR3 extends over 13 amino acids. The CDR3 DNA is TGTGCCAGCTCGACAGGGGGTGGGACTGAAGCTTTCTTT. This codes for CASSTGGGTEAFF.

V gene TRBV29-1 combines with J gene TRBJ1-3; a possible D gene is TRBD1 (5 bases). Per germline, CDR1 SQVTM and CDR2 ANQGSEA. Trimming shortened V by 4 bases and J by 4 bases, and 8 bases separated the two germline ends. The CDR3 length is 12 residues. This CDR3 is CSVAREGNTIYF. The CDR3 bases are TGCAGCGTTGCCAGGGAAGGAAACACCATATATTTT.

For this clone: A much larger clone differs by one base, so this may be a read error. Other nucleotide sequences from this sample produce the same CDR3. V usage is TRBV6-5 and J usage is TRBJ1-3; 11 nucleotides match TRBD1. Germline assignment: CDR1 MNHEY and CDR2 SVGAGI. The CDR3 totals 14 residues. V gave up 6 bases and J gave up 7 bases; unmatched junction bases: 5. CDR3 sequence (DNA): TGTGCCAGCAGCTCAGGACAGGGGGCGAACACCATATATTTT. Protein: CASSSGQGANTIYF.

The V call is TRBV7-6, the J call TRBJ1-5; TRBD1 matches 9 bases. Germline V gives CDR1 SGHVS, CDR2 FNYEAQ. J lost 5 bases, V lost 2 bases, and 4 bases had no gene match. The CDR3 runs to 15 residues. The DNA for the CDR3 is TGTGCCAGCAGCTTACTACAGGGGGCGGATCAGCCCCAGCATTTT. It codes for CASSLLQGADQPQHF.

The genes are TRBV6-5 and TRBJ1-1; unclear D gene. The germline V gene has CDR1 MNHEY and CDR2 SVGAGI. V lost 7 bases and J lost 4, with 16 bases in between. The length of the CDR3 is 14 residues. CDR3 region: CASNPVGRGTEAFF. DNA of the CDR3: TGTGCCAGCAACCCCGTTGGCCGGGGCACTGAAGCTTTCTTT.

The chain carries TRBV9 and TRBJ1-1, with D perhaps matching TRBD1 (5 bases). The CDR3 contains 15 residues. In germline, CDR1 is SGDLS, CDR2 YYNGEE. V was pared by 3 bases and J by 2 bases, with 14 bases between. DNA for the CDR3: TGTGCCAGCAGCGCGGCTTCGACAGTCAACACTGAAGCTTTCTTT. Residues: CASSAASTVNTEAFF. Full variable domain (rest looked up from reference TRBV9 and TRBJ1-1): DSGVTQTPKHLITATGQRVTLRCSPRSGDLSVYWYQQSLDQGLQFLIQYYNGEERAKGNILERFSAQQFPDLHSELNLSSLELGDSALYFCASSAASTVNTEAFFGQGTRLTVV.

The chain has TRBV6-2 or TRBV6-3 and TRBJ2-3; D call uncertain. Trimming cost V 3 bases and J 6 bases, with 16 bases left between them. The CDR3 totals 15 residues. CDR1 MNHEY and CDR2 SVGEGT come from the germline V gene. The CDR3 loop is CASSYVDQPGDTQYF. As DNA, the CDR3 is TGTGCCAGCAGTTATGTGGATCAGCCCGGGGATACGCAGTATTTT.

There are a few counts of this clone. CDR3: CASSLVSDTQYF. As DNA, the CDR3 is TGTGCCAGCAGCTTAGTATCAGATACGCAGTATTTT. The J gene is TRBJ2-3, the V gene TRBV11-2, with D unresolved. V shed 1 base and J shed 4 bases, with 3 bases lying between them. The germline gives CDR1 SGHAT, CDR2 FQNNGV. The CDR3 consists of 12 residues.

The chain is built from TRBV9 and TRBJ1-2, with 10 bases that match TRBD1. V lost 4 bases to trimming and J lost 4 bases; unmatched junction nucleotides: 7. Germline-derived CDR1 and CDR2 are SGDLS and YYNGEE. The CDR3 consists of 15 residues. In DNA, the CDR3 is TGTGCCAGCAGCCCAGAGACAGGGGGCAGCTATGGCTACACCTTC. Translating it yields CASSPETGGSYGYTF.

V and J are TRBV4-1 and TRBJ2-5; the match to TRBD2 covers 10 bases. The germline V gene encodes CDR1 MGHRA and CDR2 YSYEKL. The CDR3 covers 17 residues. The junction had 6 bases not matched to a gene; V was cut back by 0 bases and J by 2 bases. CDR3 amino acids: CASSQELAGGNQETQYF. The DNA of the CDR3 is TGCGCCAGCAGCCAAGAATTAGCGGGGGGAAATCAAGAGACCCAGTACTTC.

This chain uses TRBV30 with TRBJ2-5; TRBD2 matches at 12 bases. After removal of 2 bases from V and 5 bases from J, the junction contained 3 bases not matched to a gene. Per the germline V gene, CDR1 is GTSNPN and CDR2 is SVGIG (reference sequence). The CDR3 has 14 residues. The CDR3 sequence is CAWSLLAGGETQYF. Here the CDR3 DNA reads TGTGCCTGGAGTCTGCTAGCGGGGGGGGAGACCCAGTACTTC.

The chain recombines TRBV12-5 with TRBJ1-5; TRBD1 agrees at 7 bases. The CDR3 extends over 15 amino acids. In germline, CDR1 is LGHNT, CDR2 FRNRAP. J gave up 3 bases and V 6 bases, and 8 bases lay outside the gene matches. The CDR3 sequence is CASGLQQGSNQPQHF. The CDR3 DNA sequence: TGTGCTAGTGGCCTCCAACAGGGGTCCAATCAGCCCCAGCATTTT.